This TCR beta chain was recorded in a study of T cells after yellow fever vaccination. Study-level background: In the case of low-cell-number fractions, SMART-Seq v4 Ultra Low Input was used for preparation. Whole-study findings and limits: Post-booster repertoires contained most primary-vaccination clones again (roughly 95% CD4, about 90% CD8). There was a possibility that FACS-sorted repertoires contained abundant clonotypes contaminating from the bulk population.

TCRdb itself ran the 5' RACE reads through MiXCR, one entry per CDR3 protein. In the table there are more than 350,000 distinct CDR3 sequences, under 14% of which are singletons. The CDR3 loop spans 14 amino acids. V lost 4 bases, J lost 5 bases, and 6 bases stayed unmatched. Germline lookup yields CDR1 SGHDN and CDR2 FVKESK. This clonotype was seen at least ten times. Its specificity is unknown. The sequences come from PBMCs, collected on the day of the first yellow fever vaccination. The source is a man between 18 and 35 years old who received the YFV17D yellow fever vaccine. This rearrangement joins TRBV14 to TRBJ2-5; 8 bases fit TRBD1. DNA of the CDR3: TGTGCCAGCAGCCCGAGGACAGGGACGGAGACCCAGTACTTC. Its protein product is CASSPRTGTETQYF. Full variable domain (missing parts from reference TRBV14 and TRBJ2-5): EAGVTQFPSHSVIEKGQTVTLRCDPISGHDNLYWYRRVMGKEIKFLLHFVKESKQDESGMPNNRFLAERTGGTYSTLKVQPAELEDSGVYFCASSPRTGTETQYFGPGTRLLVL.